This T cell receptor beta chain derives from a study of CD8+ T cells in alopecia areata. Overall study: The study gave treated patients oral tofacitinib at 5 to 10 mg twice daily.

This sample's treatment: oral pan-JAK inhibitor, 5-10 mg twice daily. This clone was observed a few times. Its antigen is as yet unknown. The study, taken as a whole, reports: Many expanded lesional clones persisted in scalp and blood during tofacitinib treatment.

The germline V and J ends were trimmed by 3 bases and 4 bases, with 10 bases remaining between them. The germline CDR1 and CDR2 sequences are SNHLY and FYNNEI. The CDR3 length is 13 residues. Once RNA had been extracted, it was reverse transcribed into cDNA to act as the sequencing template. Assay used: immunoSEQ multiplex PCR; TCRdb lists only in-frame clones, some missing. The sample holds 190,000 or so clones, 60% seen once. Sequenced here: CD4+ T cells sorted from blood, sampled at week 4, from a patient treated with tofacitinib. The receptor was isolated from a human donor with alopecia areata. This sequence joins TRBV2 and TRBJ2-7, with D possibly being TRBD2 (5 bases). CDR3 nucleotide sequence: TGTGCCAGCAGTGAGGAACGGGGATACGAGCAGTACTTC. Translated: CASSEERGYEQYF.